The table lists the clone carrying this T cell receptor beta chain with many counts. The target antigen is unknown. Germline CDR1 is SGHAT and CDR2 is FQNNGV. There are 12 residues in the CDR3. V lost 5 bases and J lost 6, with 11 bases in between. This entry belongs to a study of human T cells and chemical hapten exposure. Study background: Patch tests of 0.01% DPC on the upper back were read at 6 days.

In the original analysis: Per-sample TCR counts ranged from about 20,000 to 700,000, median around 88,000. TCRdb re-called the RACE reads with MiXCR, one entry per CDR3 protein. TCRdb, not the authors, supplied the V and J calls. The sample contains roughly 60,000 distinct CDR3 sequences, around 7% of which appear only once. This sample's time point: pre-sensitization, week 0. Stated treatment: therapeutic diphenylcyclopropenone sensitization with weekly scalp DPC. General study results and limits: With regard to DPC sensitization, TCRs above 1 in 1000 frequency did not change. Expanded TCRs produced significantly more large CDR3 similarity clusters than controls did.

Here the sequenced sample was whole blood, taken in connection with sensitization to the hapten diphenylcyclopropenone (DPC). The TCR comes from a woman under 40 with alopecia areata. Some clones in this sample may be carry-over from other donors' samples. V and J are TRBV11-2 and TRBJ2-7; the D call may be TRBD1 or TRBD2 (5 bases each). The CDR3 coding sequence is TGTGCCAGCAGCAGAGGGACGTTCGAGCAGTACTTC. Translated: CASSRGTFEQYF. Full variable domain (rest looked up from reference TRBV11-2 and TRBJ2-7): EAGVAQSPRYKIIEKRQSVAFWCNPISGHATLYWYQQILGQGPKLLIQFQNNGVVDDSQLPKDRFSAERLKGVDSTLKIQPAKLEDSAVYLCASSRGTFEQYFGPGTRLTVT.